This T cell receptor (beta chain) is drawn from a study of regulatory T cells in long-lasting Graves disease. Study details: Patients with new Graves' disease had used antithyroid drugs below 3 months. General observations from the study: Persistent Graves' patients showed reduced TCR diversity versus newly diagnosed patients. Repertoires from persistent disease leaned toward TRBV28, TRBJ1-2 and TRBJ2-5.

This CDR3 contains 18 residues. V lost 0 bases and J lost 2; bases outside the gene matches: 5. Germline V CDR1 and CDR2: SGHDN, FVKESK. Sample time point: newly diagnosed GD, antithyroid drugs for less than 3 months. PBMC-derived RNA was used for the TCR library. CDR3-region Arm-PCR and iRepertoire HTBI primers produced the TCR beta libraries. TCRdb processed the multiplex PCR reads anew with MiXCR; each CDR3 protein has one entry. The data show 410,000 or so distinct CDR3 sequences, with about 16% seen just once and 15% to 20% held by the top ten. This clonotype appeared a few times. The antigen is unknown. The same sample was also studied in work on T cells in Graves' hyperthyroidism and ophthalmopathy. Turning to that study: First-round RT-PCR targeting the TCR CDR3 was performed with the HTBI primer set.

The chain couples TRBV14 to TRBJ2-1; the match to TRBD2 covers 12 bases. The sequence was obtained from a young woman with Graves disease. This material consisted of peripheral blood mononuclear cells (PBMCs), taken at new diagnosis, from a patient treated with antithyroid drugs. The CDR3 DNA follows: TGTGCCAGCAGCCAAGATATTCGGACTAGCGGGACCTACAATGAGCAGTTCTTC. This codes for CASSQDIRTSGTYNEQFF.